The 29 T cell receptor beta chains below were found in one sample sequenced in a study of blood T cell repertoires in COVID-19. Measured with immunoSEQ multiplex PCR; TCRdb has only the in-frame clones, and not every one. Here the sample spans roughly 300,000 clones, just under 90% being singletons. Sequenced input: peripheral blood. Every receptor here comes from a woman between 25 and 40 years old with COVID-19, enrolled during active disease.

J is TRBJ2-7 and V is TRBV2; a possible D gene is TRBD1 (6 bases). This CDR3 spans 14 amino acids. Germline loops: CDR1 SNHLY, CDR2 FYNNEI. Trimming cost V 7 bases and J 0 bases, with 13 bases left between them. The CDR3 DNA sequence: TGTGCCAGCACCCGGGGCAGGGGCTCCTACGAGCAGTACGTC. This gives the protein CASTRGRGSYEQYV.

V gene TRBV6-1 combines with J gene TRBJ2-1; 7 nucleotides line up with TRBD1. V shed 3 bases, J shed 9 bases, and the junction held 11 bases outside the gene matches. Germline CDR1 reads MNHNS; CDR2 reads SASEGT. This CDR3 spans 15 amino acids. CDR3 protein: CASSDPRQGWAEQFF. In DNA, the CDR3 is TGTGCCAGCAGTGACCCCCGACAGGGTTGGGCTGAGCAGTTCTTC.

Worth noting for this clone: This specimen includes other DNA sequences encoding the same CDR3. V usage is TRBV3-1 (or the pseudogene TRBV3-2) and J usage is TRBJ2-6; 7 bases are shared with TRBD1. The CDR3 has 15 amino acids. In germline, CDR1 is LGHDT, CDR2 YNNKEL (reference sequence). V lost 3 bases and J lost 2; bases outside the gene matches: 1. For the CDR3, the DNA is TGTGCCAGCAGCCATGACAGGGCTGGGGCCAACGTCCTGACTTTC. Translation gives CASSHDRAGANVLTF.

Concerning this clone: Within the sample, other DNA sequences also encode this same CDR3. This chain connects TRBV27 to TRBJ1-2, with a possible D match to TRBD1 (6 bases). The germline V and J ends were trimmed by 2 bases and 5 bases, with 6 bases remaining between them. The CDR3 extends over 12 amino acids. Germline V gives CDR1 MNHEY, CDR2 SMNVEV (reference sequence). CDR3 coding DNA: TGTGCCAGCAGTTTAAGGGGGTATGGCTACACCTTC. Translated, it gives CASSLRGYGYTF.

The gene calls are TRBV15 and TRBJ1-5; TRBD1 matches at 8 bases. Germline CDR1 is LNHNV and CDR2 is YYDKDF (reference sequence). The CDR3 consists of 13 residues. With 3 bases clipped from V and 6 bases from J, the junction kept 1 base outside the gene matches. This CDR3 is CATSRDRVQPQHF. The CDR3, as DNA: TGTGCCACCAGCAGGGACAGGGTTCAGCCCCAGCATTTT.

The chain employs TRBV2 and TRBJ2-1; 9 nucleotides match TRBD2. The CDR3 has 15 amino acids. Per the germline V gene, CDR1 is SNHLY and CDR2 is FYNNEI. The V and J ends lost 9 bases and 9 bases, in that order; junction bases with no gene match: 15. The CDR3 DNA is TGTGCCAGTGGGGTCGCAGGGACTAGCAAGTCTGAGCAGTTCTTC. This gives the protein CASGVAGTSKSEQFF.

The V call is TRBV6-2 or TRBV6-3, the J call TRBJ2-3; TRBD2 is a possible D gene (6 bases). The CDR3 totals 17 residues. Trimming removed 1 base at V and 1 base at J, with 15 bases between. From germline, CDR1 is MNHEY and CDR2 SVGEGT. The CDR3 reads CASSYYSGGSGTDTQYF. CDR3 DNA: TGTGCCAGCAGTTACTACTCCGGGGGTAGCGGCACAGATACGCAGTATTTT.

The rearrangement uses TRBV21-1 and TRBJ1-4. TRBV21-1 is a known pseudogene. The CDR3 runs to 15 residues. CDR3 in amino acids: CASSKSGGAGEKLFF. CDR3 bases: TGTGCCAGCAGCAAATCAGGAGGGGCAGGGGAAAAACTGTTTTTT.

The rearrangement joins TRBV29-1 to TRBJ2-1; D call uncertain. Germline V gives CDR1 SQVTM, CDR2 ANQGSEA. The CDR3 totals 12 residues. V was trimmed by 0 bases and J by 7 bases, leaving 7 bases between them. The DNA for the CDR3 is TGCAGCGTTGAAGAATCAGGAAATGAGCAGTTCTTC. This sequence encodes CSVEESGNEQFF.

V is TRBV19 and J is TRBJ1-4, with 11 bases matching TRBD1. Germline V CDR1 and CDR2: LNHDA, SQIVND (reference sequence). The trim removed 8 bases at V and 1 base at J, leaving 12 bases unmatched. This CDR3 spans 18 amino acids. CDR3 bases: TGTGCCAGTCGGACAGGGGGCGATTTGGCCGAAACTAATGAAAAACTGTTTTTT. It specifies CASRTGGDLAETNEKLFF.

The gene calls are TRBV19 and TRBJ2-7, with D tentatively TRBD2 (7 bases). The V gene lost 3 bases and the J gene lost 0 bases, with 12 bases spanning the gap. CDR1 LNHDA and CDR2 SQIVND come from the germline V gene (reference sequence). This CDR3 is 15 amino acids long. The CDR3, as DNA: TGTGCCAGTAGTATTGGGGGGGCATACTCCTACGAGCAGTACTTC. It is translated as CASSIGGAYSYEQYF.

This chain uses TRBV18 with TRBJ1-1; TRBD1 matches at 11 bases. With V trimmed by 1 base and J by 5 bases, 6 bases remained unmatched. The CDR3 runs 16 residues. Germline V lookup: CDR1 KGHSH, CDR2 LQKENI. The CDR3 sequence: CASSPLGQGALTEAFF. CDR3 in DNA: TGTGCCAGCTCACCACTAGGACAGGGGGCGTTGACTGAAGCTTTCTTT.

This rearrangement joins TRBV29-1 to TRBJ1-2, with D perhaps TRBD1 (6 bases). CDR1 is SQVTM, CDR2 ANQGSEA, per germline. The CDR3 contains 13 residues. Deletions cut 6 bases from V and 2 bases from J, with 13 bases between. The CDR3 nucleotides are TGCAGCGTAGCCCGGGACATCAACTATGGCTACACCTTC. It yields the protein CSVARDINYGYTF. Drawing the rest from reference TRBV29-1 and TRBJ1-2, the complete variable domain is SAVISQKPSRDICQRGTSLTIQCQVDSQVTMMFWYRQQPGQSLTLIATANQGSEATYESGFVIDKFPISRPNLTFSTLTVSNMSPEDSSIYLCSVARDINYGYTFGSGTRLTVV.

This rearrangement joins TRBV7-8 to TRBJ1-3, with D perhaps TRBD1 (6 bases). Germline CDR1 and CDR2: SGHVS and FQNEAQ. Trimming took off 1 base at V and 0 bases at J, with 16 bases between the two ends. CDR3 length equals 18 residues. CDR3 in amino acids: CASSLGGAGGYSGNTIYF. The CDR3, as DNA: TGTGCCAGCAGCTTAGGTGGCGCGGGGGGCTACTCTGGAAACACCATATATTTT.

The chain couples TRBV2 to TRBJ2-3; D not certain. The V end lost 9 bases, the J end lost 3 bases, and 13 bases lay between the germline ends. Germline loops: CDR1 SNHLY, CDR2 FYNNEI. The CDR3 is made up of 13 amino acids. The CDR3 region is CARTDGYTDTQYF. The CDR3 coding sequence is TGTGCCAGAACAGACGGATATACAGATACGCAGTATTTT.

The rearrangement joins TRBV10-3 to TRBJ2-2; possible D gene TRBD2, 6 bases. V was pared by 6 bases and J by 0 bases, with 14 bases between. CDR1 and CDR2 (germline): ENHRY, SYGVKD. This CDR3 spans 16 amino acids. The CDR3 bases are TGTGCCATCAGACACACCGGGGGATCGAACACCGGGGAGCTGTTTTTT. It is translated as CAIRHTGGSNTGELFF.

DNA of the CDR3: TGCGCCAGCAGCTTATTTGGACAGGGGATCAATGAGCAGTTCTTC. Protein sequence: CASSLFGQGINEQFF. V gene TRBV5-1 combines with J gene TRBJ2-1; 9 bases map to TRBD1. The CDR3 runs to 15 residues. V shed 2 bases, J shed 6 bases, and the junction held 6 bases outside the gene matches. Germline-derived CDR1 and CDR2 are SGHRS and YFSETQ.

This chain joins TRBV19 and TRBJ1-6; 7 nucleotides align to TRBD1. Losses at the gene ends were 3 bases for V and 7 bases for J; bases not matched to a gene: 9. Germline V gene sequence: CDR1 LNHDA, CDR2 SQIVND (reference sequence). This CDR3 is built from 16 residues. The CDR3: CASSIISPGGNSPLHF. The CDR3, as DNA: TGTGCCAGTAGTATTATCAGTCCAGGGGGAAATTCACCCCTCCACTTT.

The V call is TRBV7-2, the J call TRBJ1-1; perhaps TRBD1 as D (5 bases). V lost 5 bases to trimming and J lost 5 bases, with 15 bases between them. There are 14 residues in the CDR3. CDR1 and CDR2 (germline): SGHTA, FQGNSA. The CDR3 reads CASSTTIGGTEAFF. CDR3 nucleotide sequence: TGTGCCAGCAGCACAACAATCGGGGGAACTGAAGCTTTCTTT. Supplemented by reference TRBV7-2 and TRBJ1-1, the full variable domain reads GAGVSQSPSNKVTEKGKDVELRCDPISGHTALYWYRQSLGQGLEFLIYFQGNSAPDKSGLPSDRFSAERTGGSVSTLTIQRTQQEDSAVYLCASSTTIGGTEAFFGQGTRLTVV.

The chain carries TRBV2 and TRBJ2-7, with a possible D match to TRBD1 (5 bases). CDR3 length equals 14 residues. Trimming stripped 6 bases from V and 0 bases from J, with 12 bases between. Germline lookup yields CDR1 SNHLY and CDR2 FYNNEI. CDR3 coding DNA: TGTGCCAGCAGACCAAGACAGAGCTCCTACGAGCAGTACTTC. This codes for CASRPRQSSYEQYF. Combining the CDR3 with reference TRBV2 and TRBJ2-7 gives the whole variable domain EPEVTQTPSHQVTQMGQEVILRCVPISNHLYFYWYRQILGQKVEFLVSFYNNEISEKSEIFDDQFSVERPDGSNFTLKIRSTKLEDSAMYFCASRPRQSSYEQYFGPGTRLTVT.

V usage is TRBV5-4 and J usage is TRBJ1-1; the D gene is possibly TRBD1 (5 bases). Germline CDR1 reads SGHNT; CDR2 reads YYREEE (reference sequence). Trimming left V 4 bases short and J 0 bases short, with 22 bases between. CDR3 length equals 18 residues. DNA for the CDR3: TGTGCCAGCAGCCACGGAATGGGGGGTCGAGCCGTGAACACTGAAGCTTTCTTT. It yields the protein CASSHGMGGRAVNTEAFF.

V and J are TRBV7-8 and TRBJ1-5; no clear D. Germline CDR1 SGHVS, CDR2 FQNEAQ. Trimming removed 3 bases at V and 4 bases at J, with 10 bases between. This CDR3 contains 14 residues. CDR3 sequence: CASSLYGRNQPQHF. CDR3 nucleotides: TGTGCCAGCAGCTTGTATGGGAGAAATCAGCCCCAGCATTTT.

V is TRBV6-1 and J is TRBJ2-7; maybe TRBD1 (6 bases). There are 13 residues in the CDR3. V shed 6 bases and J shed 2 bases, with 11 bases lying between them. The germline CDR1 and CDR2 sequences are MNHNS and SASEGT. CDR3 in amino acids: CASRPGQAYEQYF. In nucleotides, the CDR3 is TGTGCCAGCAGACCGGGACAAGCCTACGAGCAGTACTTC.

The chain carries TRBV5-1 and TRBJ2-5; 8 bases align to TRBD2. J lost 2 bases, V lost 4 bases, and 16 bases had no gene match. This CDR3 is 18 amino acids long. Germline CDR1 and CDR2: SGHRS and YFSETQ. The CDR3 reads CASSPNLQGSGVQETQYF. CDR3 in DNA: TGCGCCAGCAGCCCAAACCTTCAGGGTAGCGGGGTTCAAGAGACCCAGTACTTC.

This chain joins TRBV6-2 or TRBV6-3 and TRBJ2-7; D may be TRBD1 (6 bases). The CDR3 contains 16 residues. Trimming took off 4 bases at V and 2 bases at J, with 18 bases between the two ends. CDR1 and CDR2 (germline): MNHEY, SVGEGT. DNA of the CDR3: TGTGCCAGCAGTTCCACTCCGACGACAGGAACCTACGAGCAGTACTTC. Its translation is CASSSTPTTGTYEQYF.

The chain uses TRBV6-2 or TRBV6-3 and TRBJ2-7; 8 bases are shared with TRBD1. This CDR3 has 17 residues. The J segment lost 1 base and the V segment lost 0 bases, leaving 8 bases of the junction unmatched. Germline V CDR1 and CDR2: MNHEY, SVGEGT. The CDR3 loop is CASSYSRTGGSSYEQYV. CDR3 sequence (DNA): TGTGCCAGCAGTTACTCTCGAACAGGGGGGAGTTCCTACGAGCAGTACGTC.

The chain couples TRBV19 to TRBJ1-1; 8 bases line up with TRBD1. Trimming at V came to 4 bases and at J to 5 bases, leaving 12 bases not matched to a gene. The germline CDR1 and CDR2 sequences are LNHDA and SQIVND (reference sequence). The CDR3 contains 16 residues. In nucleotides, the CDR3 is TGTGCCAGTAGTAGTCCCGGGACAGGAGGGGGTACTGAAGCTTTCTTT. Translation: CASSSPGTGGGTEAFF.

This clone was seen a handful of times. V gene TRBV7-9 combines with J gene TRBJ2-7, with D possibly being TRBD1 (6 bases). The germline gives CDR1 SEHNR, CDR2 FQNEAQ (reference sequence). This CDR3 has 15 residues. V dropped 5 bases and J dropped 0 bases, with 14 bases sitting between them. CDR3 residues: CASSTERTVSYEQYF. DNA of the CDR3: TGTGCCAGCAGCACCGAACGGACAGTCTCCTACGAGCAGTACTTC.

V usage is TRBV18 and J usage is TRBJ1-1, with D possibly being TRBD1 (5 bases). CDR1 KGHSH and CDR2 LQKENI come from the germline V gene. The germline V and J ends were trimmed by 0 bases and 4 bases, with 12 bases remaining between them. This CDR3 region has 15 residues. CDR3 amino acids: CASSPPPGGVTEAFF. The CDR3, as DNA: TGTGCCAGCTCACCACCGCCCGGGGGGGTCACTGAAGCTTTCTTT.